These 32 T cell receptor beta chains were sequenced from one sample in a study of blood T cell repertoires in COVID-19. The assay was immunoSEQ multiplex PCR, and TCRdb's table has in-frame clones only and misses some. This table holds some 250,000 clones, more than 75% found once. The source material was peripheral blood. These receptors came from a woman aged 55-70 years with COVID-19, enrolled during active disease.

To note about this clone: One end of the junction varies from germline; a read error may be responsible. The chain uses TRBV29-1 and TRBJ2-6; 8 nucleotides line up with TRBD1. CDR1 is SQVTM and CDR2 is ANQGSEA in the germline V gene. The CDR3 length is 13 residues. The CDR3 here is CSVGQAGPSVPTF. DNA of the CDR3: TGCAGCGTGGGACAGGCTGGGCCGAGCGTCCCGACTTTC. Variable domain in full (rest from reference TRBV29-1 and TRBJ2-6): SAVISQKPSRDICQRGTSLTIQCQVDSQVTMMFWYRQQPGQSLTLIATANQGSEATYESGFVIDKFPISRPNLTFSTLTVSNMSPEDSSIYLCSVGQAGPSVPTFGAGSRLTVL.

V and J are TRBV5-1 and TRBJ2-3, with TRBD2 identical over 12 bases. Germline V lookup: CDR1 SGHRS, CDR2 YFSETQ. V was pared by 4 bases and J by 4 bases, with 4 bases of the junction left unmatched. The CDR3 has 15 residues. The CDR3 DNA reads TGCGCCAGCAGCCCCTCTAGCGGGAGGGCAGATACGCAGTATTTT. Encoded protein: CASSPSSGRADTQYF. Filled out from reference TRBV5-1 and TRBJ2-3, the complete variable domain reads KAGVTQTPRYLIKTRGQQVTLSCSPISGHRSVSWYQQTPGQGLQFLFEYFSETQRNKGNFPGRFSGRQFSNSRSEMNVSTLELGDSALYLCASSPSSGRADTQYFGPGTRLTVL.

There are a few counts of this clone. This rearrangement joins TRBV10-3 to TRBJ2-1; D is uncertain. Per germline, CDR1 ENHRY and CDR2 SYGVKD. Between the trimmed V and J ends, which lost 7 bases and 3 bases, there was a span of 16 bases. The CDR3 contains 15 residues. The CDR3 DNA reads TGTGCCATCACCCCCGCTGGCACGGGCTACAATGAGCAGTTCTTC. It encodes CAITPAGTGYNEQFF.

V is TRBV7-8 and J is TRBJ1-2, with 7 bases lining up with TRBD1. Germline-derived CDR1 and CDR2 are SGHVS and FQNEAQ. V lost 11 bases and J lost 4; bases outside the gene matches: 13. The CDR3 is 14 amino acids. CDR3 nucleotides: TGTGCCGTCAGACGAGGGGGCTGGGGCTATGGCTACACCTTC. It encodes CAVRRGGWGYGYTF.

The chain carries TRBV12-3 or TRBV12-4 and TRBJ1-1; 9 bases are a match to TRBD1. The length of the CDR3 is 13 residues. V lost 7 bases and J lost 7; bases outside the gene matches: 7. The CDR3 loop reads CASTRDREDEAFF. In DNA, the CDR3 is TGTGCCAGCACCCGGGACAGGGAGGATGAAGCTTTCTTT.

Details on this clone: At the DNA level, this CDR3 is encoded by other sequences in the same sample as well. The gene calls are TRBV5-1 and TRBJ1-2; D not certain. Trimming pared 0 bases from V and 3 bases from J, leaving 6 bases between. This CDR3 has 13 amino acids. CDR1 is SGHRS and CDR2 is YFSETQ in the germline V gene. As DNA, the CDR3 is TGCGCCAGCAGCTTGGCCGGGGACTATGGCTACACCTTC. Residues: CASSLAGDYGYTF.

The chain couples TRBV5-1 to TRBJ2-5; tentative D call: TRBD2 (5 bases). The germline V and J ends were trimmed by 4 bases and 4 bases, with 14 bases remaining between them. Germline CDR1 and CDR2: SGHRS and YFSETQ. This CDR3 comprises 14 residues. CDR3 bases: TGCGCCAGCAGCACGGACTTGTGGGGAGAGACCCAGTACTTC. It yields the protein CASSTDLWGETQYF.

V usage is TRBV7-9 and J usage is TRBJ2-2; TRBD2 matches 12 bases. This CDR3 region has 17 residues. The J segment lost 1 base and the V segment lost 6 bases, leaving 6 bases of the junction unmatched. In germline, CDR1 is SEHNR, CDR2 FQNEAQ (reference sequence). The CDR3 protein is CASSYRLAGENTGELFF. CDR3 DNA: TGTGCCAGCAGTTACCGACTAGCGGGAGAGAACACCGGGGAGCTGTTTTTT.

The gene calls are TRBV6-5 and TRBJ1-1, with TRBD1 identical over 8 bases. J was trimmed by 8 bases and V by 4 bases; bases with no gene match: 9. This CDR3 is built from 14 residues. Germline V gene lookup returns CDR1 MNHEY and CDR2 SVGAGI. The CDR3 here is CASSLVTGVMEAFF. The CDR3 region has the DNA TGTGCCAGCAGTTTAGTGACAGGGGTAATGGAAGCTTTCTTT.

This clone has only a few counts. This chain uses TRBV28 with TRBJ2-1; 10 bases fit TRBD2. The CDR3 runs to 15 residues. Per the germline V gene, CDR1 is MDHEN and CDR2 is SYDVKM. Trimming took 8 bases from V and 2 from J; bases not matched to a gene: 6. The CDR3 spells CASDPLAGPYNEQFF. The DNA of the CDR3 is TGTGCCAGCGACCCACTAGCGGGGCCCTACAATGAGCAGTTCTTC.

CDR3 DNA sequence: TGTGCCAGCAGCTTTTTCTCTCGGGAGAACCAAGAGACCCAGTACTTC. Its translation is CASSFFSRENQETQYF. The chain recombines TRBV7-9 with TRBJ2-5; D perhaps matches TRBD2 (6 bases). The V end lost 3 bases, the J end lost 0 bases, and 14 bases lay between the germline ends. Germline V lookup: CDR1 SEHNR, CDR2 FQNEAQ (reference sequence). There are 16 residues in the CDR3.

The chain couples TRBV28 to TRBJ2-5, with D possibly being TRBD1 (6 bases). From germline, CDR1 is MDHEN and CDR2 SYDVKM. The V end was cut by 5 bases, the J end by 3 bases, with 10 bases between. The CDR3 contains 13 residues. The CDR3 is CASSPRTEETQYF. In DNA, the CDR3 is TGTGCCAGCAGTCCTCGGACAGAAGAGACCCAGTACTTC.

The chain combines TRBV19 with TRBJ2-1; TRBD2 matches 12 bases. The CDR3 totals 19 residues. The V and J ends lost 8 bases and 0 bases, in that order; junction bases with no gene match: 14. Germline CDR1 LNHDA, CDR2 SQIVND (reference sequence). The CDR3 protein is CASFGGLAGVPSSYNEQFF. In DNA form, the CDR3 reads TGTGCCAGTTTTGGGGGACTAGCGGGTGTCCCGAGCTCCTACAATGAGCAGTTCTTC.

V usage is TRBV10-3 and J usage is TRBJ1-5; 7 nucleotides line up with TRBD1. There are 15 residues in the CDR3. The trim removed 1 base at V and 3 bases at J, leaving 3 bases unmatched. CDR1 is ENHRY, CDR2 SYGVKD, per germline. The CDR3 DNA reads TGTGCCATCAGTGAGTTACAGGGGAACAATCAGCCCCAGCATTTT. Protein product: CAISELQGNNQPQHF.

This clone was seen a single time. The chain employs TRBV5-1 and TRBJ1-5; D ambiguous. The V end was cut by 5 bases, the J end by 0 bases, with 6 bases between. The CDR3 is 13 residues long. Germline-derived CDR1 and CDR2 are SGHRS and YFSETQ. The DNA for the CDR3 is TGCGCCAGCAGGCTAGATAGCAATCAGCCCCAGCATTTT. The encoded protein is CASRLDSNQPQHF.

The chain joins TRBV14 to TRBJ1-6; no clear D gene. Germline CDR1 SGHDN, CDR2 FVKESK. The CDR3 is made up of 15 amino acids. V was pared by 1 base and J by 5 bases, with 9 bases between. The CDR3 sequence is CASSQALLHNSPLHF. The CDR3 bases are TGTGCCAGCAGCCAAGCCCTACTGCATAATTCACCCCTCCACTTT.

This chain uses TRBV24-1 with TRBJ2-2, with 10 bases identical to TRBD1. Germline V gives CDR1 KGHDR, CDR2 SFDVKD. V lost 12 bases, J lost 6 bases, and 3 bases stayed unmatched. The CDR3 loop spans 12 amino acids. DNA of the CDR3: TGTGCCGCGGACAGGGGGGCCGGGGAGCTGTTTTTT. Protein product: CAADRGAGELFF.

This clone was seen only a few times. The J gene is TRBJ1-1, the V gene TRBV7-3; D may be TRBD1 (6 bases). V was clipped by 5 bases and J by 4 bases, with 11 bases between them. The CDR3 sequence is 13 residues long. Germline assignment: CDR1 SGHTA and CDR2 FQGTGA. The CDR3 DNA reads TGTGCCAGCAGCAAAGACAGGTCCACTGAAGCTTTCTTT. Protein: CASSKDRSTEAFF.

The genes are TRBV18 and TRBJ2-1; D is perhaps TRBD1 (5 bases). Trimming shortened V by 3 bases and J by 0 bases, and 9 bases separated the two germline ends. The CDR3 is 15 residues long. Germline V lookup: CDR1 KGHSH, CDR2 LQKENI. CDR3: CASSPSGRSYNEQFF. CDR3 bases: TGTGCCAGCTCACCTTCAGGGCGCTCCTACAATGAGCAGTTCTTC. The complete variable domain, with remaining parts taken from reference TRBV18 and TRBJ2-1, reads NAGVMQNPRHLVRRRGQEARLRCSPMKGHSHVYWYRQLPEEGLKFMVYLQKENIIDESGMPKERFSAEFPKEGPSILRIQQVVRGDSAAYFCASSPSGRSYNEQFFGPGTRLTVL.

This chain joins TRBV7-9 and TRBJ2-1; perhaps TRBD1 as D (7 bases). Trimming shortened V by 2 bases and J by 8 bases, and 10 bases separated the two germline ends. The CDR3 sequence is 13 residues long. Germline CDR1 and CDR2: SEHNR and FQNEAQ (reference sequence). The CDR3 loop reads CASSLPRGDEQFF. The CDR3 nucleotides are TGTGCCAGCAGCTTACCCAGGGGGGATGAGCAGTTCTTC. The complete variable domain, with remaining parts taken from reference TRBV7-9 and TRBJ2-1, reads DTGVSQNPRHKITKRGQNVTFRCDPISEHNRLYWYRQTLGQGPEFLTYFQNEAQLEKSRLLSDRFSAERPKGSFSTLEIQRTEQGDSAMYLCASSLPRGDEQFFGPGTRLTVL.

The chain recombines TRBV6-1 with TRBJ1-1, with D perhaps matching TRBD1 (5 bases). CDR3 length: 13 amino acids. V lost 3 bases and J lost 4, with 9 bases in between. Per germline, CDR1 MNHNS and CDR2 SASEGT. The CDR3 sequence is CASSEAGATEAFF. CDR3 bases: TGTGCCAGCAGTGAGGCTGGGGCCACTGAAGCTTTCTTT.

This chain joins TRBV10-3 and TRBJ1-2; D call uncertain. Trimming left V 6 bases short and J 8 bases short, with 13 bases between. Looked up from germline, CDR1 is ENHRY and CDR2 is SYGVKD. The CDR3 spans 12 residues. CDR3 amino acids: CAIRSAGSGYTF. CDR3 coding DNA: TGTGCCATCAGGTCCGCGGGTTCAGGCTACACCTTC.

This sequence joins TRBV7-9 and TRBJ2-7, with D possibly being TRBD1 (5 bases). CDR3 length: 15 residues. Germline CDR1 is SEHNR and CDR2 is FQNEAQ (reference sequence). V gave up 5 bases and J gave up 2 bases, with 16 bases separating them. CDR3 sequence reads: CASSEGQLPPYEQYF. CDR3 coding DNA: TGTGCCAGCAGCGAAGGACAACTCCCACCCTACGAGCAGTACTTC. The complete variable domain, with remaining parts taken from reference TRBV7-9 and TRBJ2-7, reads DTGVSQNPRHKITKRGQNVTFRCDPISEHNRLYWYRQTLGQGPEFLTYFQNEAQLEKSRLLSDRFSAERPKGSFSTLEIQRTEQGDSAMYLCASSEGQLPPYEQYFGPGTRLTVT.

The V call is TRBV28, the J call TRBJ1-2, with 7 bases matching TRBD1. The CDR3 is 15 amino acids. V lost 3 bases, J lost 5 bases, and 9 bases stayed unmatched. CDR1 MDHEN and CDR2 SYDVKM come from the germline V gene. The CDR3 here is CASSFPRPGGYGYTF. CDR3 coding DNA: TGTGCCAGCAGTTTCCCCCGGCCAGGGGGGTATGGCTACACCTTC.

The gene calls are TRBV30 and TRBJ1-3; 8 nucleotides line up with TRBD1. The germline CDR1 and CDR2 sequences are GTSNPN and SVGIG (reference sequence). This CDR3 contains 15 residues. V dropped 2 bases and J dropped 2; count of bases not matched to a gene: 5. DNA for the CDR3: TGTGCCTGGAGTCCGTGGACAGGGACTGGAAACACCATATATTTT. It is translated as CAWSPWTGTGNTIYF. Full variable domain (rest looked up from reference TRBV30 and TRBJ1-3): SQTIHQWPATLVQPVGSPLSLECTVEGTSNPNLYWYRQAAGRGLQLLFYSVGIGQISSEVPQNLSASRPQDRQFILSSKKLLLSDSGFYLCAWSPWTGTGNTIYFGEGSWLTVV.

V is TRBV5-4 and J is TRBJ2-7; TRBD2 might be the D (6 bases). V lost 4 bases to trimming and J lost 6 bases, with 20 bases between them. From germline, CDR1 is SGHNT and CDR2 YYREEE (reference sequence). The CDR3 runs to 15 residues. The CDR3 DNA reads TGTGCCAGCAGCCCGGGTAGGGGACTGGGGGGCGAGCAGTACTTC. This codes for CASSPGRGLGGEQYF.

This chain connects TRBV10-3 to TRBJ1-6, with TRBD1 matching over 9 bases. The ends lost 6 bases at V and 4 bases at J; junction bases unmatched: 4. CDR1 and CDR2 (germline): ENHRY, SYGVKD. The CDR3 is 15 residues long. CDR3 amino acids: CAISGQGQYNSPLHF. The CDR3 region has the DNA TGTGCCATCAGCGGACAGGGGCAGTATAATTCACCCCTCCACTTT.

This clone has just a few counts. V is TRBV7-2 and J is TRBJ1-2; a possible D gene is TRBD1 (6 bases). This CDR3 has 15 residues. Trimming removed 4 bases at V and 4 bases at J, with 16 bases between. Germline V gene sequence: CDR1 SGHTA, CDR2 FQGNSA. In DNA, the CDR3 is TGTGCCAGCAGCTCTACAGGGCCAACGCCCTATGGCTACACCTTC. Amino acids: CASSSTGPTPYGYTF.

This chain connects TRBV7-2 to TRBJ1-2; D is ambiguous. The ends were cut back, 4 bases at V and 4 bases at J, with 10 bases in the middle. The CDR3 is 13 residues long. Per the germline V gene, CDR1 is SGHTA and CDR2 is FQGNSA. The CDR3 loop is CASSSMVAYGYTF. CDR3 bases: TGTGCCAGCAGCTCAATGGTAGCCTATGGCTACACCTTC.

The gene calls are TRBV28 and TRBJ1-1, with 8 bases aligning to TRBD1. Germline V gene sequence: CDR1 MDHEN, CDR2 SYDVKM. CDR3 size: 15 residues. V shed 4 bases and J 0 bases; nucleotides not matched to a gene: 4. The CDR3 DNA sequence: TGTGCCAGCAGTTCCCTGGACAGGGTGAACACTGAAGCTTTCTTT. Its translation is CASSSLDRVNTEAFF.

The genes are TRBV5-1 and TRBJ2-7, with 9 bases lining up with TRBD2. CDR3 length: 17 amino acids. In germline, CDR1 is SGHRS, CDR2 YFSETQ. V lost 4 bases to trimming and J lost 0 bases; unmatched junction nucleotides: 11. The CDR3 coding sequence is TGCGCCAGCAGCCCTATGGGCTCGACTAGCGGCTCCTACGAGCAGTACTTC. Translating gives CASSPMGSTSGSYEQYF.

The V and J genes are TRBV3-1 (or the pseudogene TRBV3-2) and TRBJ1-1; D possibly corresponds to TRBD1 (6 bases). Trimming left V 1 base short and J 6 bases short, with 9 bases between. This CDR3 comprises 13 residues. CDR1 and CDR2 (germline): LGHDT, YNNKEL (reference sequence). The DNA for the CDR3 is TGTGCCAGCAGCCAAGTAGGGGGTGCTGAAGCTTTCTTT. It specifies CASSQVGGAEAFF.